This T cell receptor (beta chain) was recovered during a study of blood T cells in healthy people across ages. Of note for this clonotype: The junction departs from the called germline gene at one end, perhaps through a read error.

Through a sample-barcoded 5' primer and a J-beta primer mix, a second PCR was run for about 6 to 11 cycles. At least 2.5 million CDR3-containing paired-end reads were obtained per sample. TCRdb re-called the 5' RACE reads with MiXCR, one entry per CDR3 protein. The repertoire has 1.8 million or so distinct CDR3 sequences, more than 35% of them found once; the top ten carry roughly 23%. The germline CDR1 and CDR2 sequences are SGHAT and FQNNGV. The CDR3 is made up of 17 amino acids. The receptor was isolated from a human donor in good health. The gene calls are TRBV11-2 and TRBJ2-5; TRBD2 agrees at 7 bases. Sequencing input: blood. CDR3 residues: CAGSLGKGLFRQETQYF. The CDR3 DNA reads TGTGCCGGCAGCTTAGGAAAGGGACTATTTCGGCAAGAGACCCAGTACTTC.